The rows below give T cell receptor beta chains drawn from one sample of a study of chemoradiotherapy in HPV16-positive cancers. The assay was immunoSEQ multiplex PCR, and TCRdb's table has in-frame clones only and misses some. Found here are 6,000 to 7,500 clones, 71% of them singletons; the top ten hold about 5.1%. Sequenced material: tumor tissue, taken from a patient who underwent chemoradiotherapy. These receptors were collected from a human donor with HPV-associated anogenital cancer. Each CDR3 is given without its conserved first and last residue. Each record gives: V gene, J gene, CDR3 protein.

v_gene: TRBV18; j_gene: TRBJ1-4; CDR3aa: ASSRGGNEKLF
v_gene: TRBV4-3; j_gene: TRBJ2-7; CDR3aa: ASSQDPGTGSYEQY
v_gene: TRBV6-5; j_gene: TRBJ2-2; CDR3aa: ASSQPRGGELF
v_gene: TRBV19; j_gene: TRBJ2-1; CDR3aa: ASTPGRGISYNEQF
v_gene: TRBV11-2; j_gene: TRBJ2-7; CDR3aa: ASSQSQYEQY
v_gene: TRBV30; j_gene: TRBJ2-1; CDR3aa: AWSVEASGGALNEEQF
v_gene: TRBV7-2; j_gene: TRBJ2-5; CDR3aa: ASSSQGLVETQY
v_gene: TRBV5-1; j_gene: TRBJ1-6; CDR3aa: ASRTELGGYSPLH
v_gene: TRBV6-5; j_gene: TRBJ1-3; CDR3aa: ASSYHTNSGNTIY
v_gene: TRBV28; j_gene: TRBJ2-5; CDR3aa: ASSIAGGPGETQY
v_gene: TRBV27; j_gene: TRBJ2-2; CDR3aa: ASSLMGPGLAGAGELF
v_gene: TRBV28; j_gene: TRBJ1-2; CDR3aa: AILDSNYGYT
v_gene: TRBV19; j_gene: TRBJ1-2; CDR3aa: ALLDSDYGYT
v_gene: TRBV5-4; j_gene: TRBJ2-1; CDR3aa: ASSPDYSYNEQF
v_gene: TRBV6-6; j_gene: TRBJ1-3; CDR3aa: ASRPGSSGNTIY
v_gene: TRBV27; j_gene: TRBJ2-5; CDR3aa: ASRPLGEETQY
v_gene: TRBV6-5; j_gene: TRBJ1-1; CDR3aa: ATARPGGGTEAF